Following are 20 T cell receptor beta chains from one sample sequenced in a study of beta chain features in type 1 diabetes. The study reverse transcribed the entire isolated RNA, so it sequenced expressed TCRB transcripts. Sequenced by immunoSEQ multiplex PCR; TCRdb stores in-frame clones only, minus some. Of roughly 400,000 clones in the sample, approximately 15% were seen once. The sample taken for sequencing was naive CD4+ T cells from blood. These receptors were obtained from a man younger than 40 in good health.

The rearrangement links TRBV30 to TRBJ2-1; 8 nucleotides align to TRBD2. The CDR3 covers 13 residues. Germline trimming cut 3 bases from V and 6 bases from J; bases unmatched to any gene: 4. Germline V gene lookup returns CDR1 GTSNPN and CDR2 SVGIG (reference sequence). CDR3: CAWRPGRANEQFF. The CDR3 DNA reads as TGTGCCTGGAGACCCGGGAGGGCCAATGAGCAGTTCTTC.

The CDR3 bases are TGTGCCAGTAGTACCTCCGGGACATACTACAATGAGCAGTTCTTC. Its translation: CASSTSGTYYNEQFF. The rearrangement links TRBV19 to TRBJ2-1; maybe TRBD1 (6 bases). Trimming removed 4 bases at V and 3 bases at J, with 13 bases between. The CDR3 has 15 residues. Per germline, CDR1 LNHDA and CDR2 SQIVND (reference sequence).

This clone has a handful of counts. This chain connects TRBV27 to TRBJ1-2; 12 bases are a match to TRBD1. Trimming cost V 4 bases and J 2 bases; bases outside gene matches: 8. The V gene's germline CDR1 is MNHEY and CDR2 SMNVEV (reference sequence). This CDR3 spans 17 amino acids. The chain's CDR3 is CASSSRDRGLSNYGYTF. CDR3 in DNA: TGTGCCAGCAGTTCCCGGGACAGGGGGCTTTCGAACTATGGCTACACCTTC.

V gene TRBV7-2 combines with J gene TRBJ1-2; 9 bases are a match to TRBD1. Germline loops: CDR1 SGHTA, CDR2 FQGNSA. V trimming: 5 bases; J trimming: 7 bases; junction bases outside the gene matches: 11. The length of the CDR3 is 15 residues. The CDR3 DNA sequence: TGTGCCAGCAGCCCCGGAGGGGGGACAGGGCTTGGCTACACCTTC. Translating it yields CASSPGGGTGLGYTF.

This clone was seen a handful of times. The genes are TRBV15 and TRBJ2-5, with D perhaps TRBD2 (6 bases). Germline V gene sequence: CDR1 LNHNV, CDR2 YYDKDF (reference sequence). Trimming removed 5 bases from V and 5 bases from J, with 18 bases in between. The CDR3 spans 15 residues. CDR3 region: CATSSAGLASETQYF. CDR3 sequence (DNA): TGTGCCACCAGCTCCGCAGGGCTAGCGAGTGAGACCCAGTACTTC.

The sample holds a few counts of this clone. This chain joins TRBV5-6 and TRBJ2-2, with D unclear. V gave up 7 bases and J gave up 0 bases, with 16 bases separating them. Germline V lookup: CDR1 SGHDT, CDR2 YYEEEE. This CDR3 spans 16 amino acids. CDR3 sequence reads: CASERWTDSNTGELFF. CDR3 sequence (DNA): TGTGCCAGCGAGCGCTGGACCGACTCGAACACCGGGGAGCTGTTTTTT.

J is TRBJ2-1 and V is TRBV19; a weak D match, TRBD2 (5 bases). Germline CDR1 is LNHDA and CDR2 is SQIVND (reference sequence). The CDR3 is 17 amino acids. Trimming shortened V by 2 bases and J by 4 bases, and 18 bases separated the two germline ends. The CDR3 reads CASSIPGPPRRYNEQFF. The CDR3 nucleotides are TGTGCCAGTAGTATACCCGGGCCTCCCCGGAGGTACAATGAGCAGTTCTTC.

This rearrangement joins TRBV5-4 to TRBJ2-5, with 7 bases matching TRBD2. The J segment lost 4 bases and the V segment lost 1 base, leaving 7 bases of the junction unmatched. This CDR3 has 15 amino acids. The germline V gene has CDR1 SGHNT and CDR2 YYREEE (reference sequence). This CDR3 is CASSLITGGRETQYF. Here the CDR3 DNA reads TGTGCCAGCAGCTTGATAACCGGGGGGAGAGAGACCCAGTACTTC.

V gene TRBV5-4 combines with J gene TRBJ1-2, with D unresolved. Per germline, CDR1 SGHNT and CDR2 YYREEE (reference sequence). There are 13 residues in the CDR3. V was shortened by 6 bases and J by 3 bases, with 12 bases between the two germline ends. The CDR3 nucleotides read TGTGCCAGCAATACCGCGGGAGACTATGGCTACACCTTC. Its translation is CASNTAGDYGYTF. The whole variable domain, remainder taken from reference TRBV5-4 and TRBJ1-2, is ETGVTQSPTHLIKTRGQQVTLRCSSQSGHNTVSWYQQALGQGPQFIFQYYREEENGRGNFPPRFSGLQFPNYSSELNVNALELDDSALYLCASNTAGDYGYTFGSGTRLTVV.

This clone has a handful of counts. The chain uses TRBV4-2 and TRBJ2-6; D is unresolved. CDR3 length equals 18 residues. Germline assignment: CDR1 LGHNA and CDR2 YNFKEQ. Deletions cut 3 bases from V and 1 base from J, with 16 bases between. The CDR3 loop reads CASSHDLIGTSGANVLTF. The CDR3 DNA follows: TGTGCCAGCAGCCATGATTTGATAGGAACGTCTGGGGCCAACGTCCTGACTTTC.

This clone was detected only a few times. The CDR3, as DNA: TGTGCCAGTGTGACTAGCGGGACTTTTTGGGAGACCCAGTACTTC. Translated, it gives CASVTSGTFWETQYF. The gene calls are TRBV19 and TRBJ2-5, with 11 bases aligning to TRBD2. Germline CDR1 and CDR2: LNHDA and SQIVND (reference sequence). The V gene end was trimmed by 8 bases and the J gene end by 5 bases; junction bases not matched to a gene: 10. The CDR3 extends over 15 amino acids.

This clone was picked up a small number of times. The CDR3, as DNA: TGTGCCAGTAGTACCCGTAGCGGGAGGATGGAGACCCAGTACTTC. It yields the protein CASSTRSGRMETQYF. The genes are TRBV19 and TRBJ2-5; TRBD2 matches 10 bases. CDR3 size: 15 residues. J was trimmed by 5 bases and V by 4 bases; bases with no gene match: 7. Looked up from germline, CDR1 is LNHDA and CDR2 is SQIVND (reference sequence).

The J gene is TRBJ2-7, the V gene TRBV9; the D gene is possibly TRBD2 (5 bases). The CDR3 contains 13 residues. Trimming removed 4 bases from V and 4 bases from J, with 12 bases in between. Germline assignment: CDR1 SGDLS and CDR2 YYNGEE. CDR3 residues: CASSSGEFYEQYF. In DNA, the CDR3 is TGTGCCAGCAGCAGTGGGGAGTTTTACGAGCAGTACTTC.

This clone was seen a few times. The rearrangement joins TRBV25-1 to TRBJ1-4, with D tentatively TRBD1 (5 bases). The CDR3 loop spans 16 amino acids. V lost 3 bases and J lost 6, with 17 bases in between. CDR1 is MGHDK and CDR2 is SYGVNS in the germline V gene. The CDR3, as DNA: TGTGCCAGCAGTGACCGCCCGACGGGGCTTTATGAAAAACTGTTTTTT. Translated, it gives CASSDRPTGLYEKLFF. The entire variable domain, with the rest obtained from reference TRBV25-1 and TRBJ1-4, is as follows: EADIYQTPRYLVIGTGKKITLECSQTMGHDKMYWYQQDPGMELHLIHYSYGVNSTEKGDLSSESTVSRIRTEHFPLTLESARPSHTSQYLCASSDRPTGLYEKLFFGSGTQLSVL.

CDR3 protein: CASSYRGNNSPLHF. Written as DNA, the CDR3 is TGTGCCAGCAGTTATAGGGGGAATAATTCACCCCTCCACTTT. J is TRBJ1-6 and V is TRBV6-6; D is possibly TRBD1 (6 bases). The CDR3 is made up of 14 amino acids. Germline values: CDR1 MNHNY, CDR2 SVGAGI (reference sequence). The germline V and J ends were trimmed by 3 bases and 5 bases, with 8 bases remaining between them.

This chain connects TRBV18 to TRBJ2-2; D perhaps matches TRBD2 (6 bases). Germline V gene sequence: CDR1 KGHSH, CDR2 LQKENI. V was pared by 3 bases and J by 0 bases, with 8 bases between. This CDR3 has 15 residues. The chain's CDR3 is CASSPLAANTGELFF. Written as DNA, the CDR3 is TGTGCCAGCTCACCCTTAGCGGCGAACACCGGGGAGCTGTTTTTT.

Concerning this clone itself: The sample holds other DNA sequences that translate to the same CDR3. The chain carries TRBV20-1 and TRBJ2-5; no reliable D call. The germline gives CDR1 DFQATT, CDR2 SNEGSKA (reference sequence). The V end was cut by 5 bases, the J end by 5 bases, with 6 bases between. CDR3 length equals 10 residues. CDR3 residues: CSARLETQYF. Written as DNA, the CDR3 is TGCAGTGCTCGACTTGAGACCCAGTACTTC.

This clone was recorded a few times. The chain uses TRBV5-1 and TRBJ2-1; D gene ambiguous. V was pared by 4 bases and J by 1 base, with 6 bases between. This CDR3 has 13 residues. CDR1 is SGHRS and CDR2 is YFSETQ in the germline V gene. This CDR3 is CASSRRSYNEQFF. The DNA for the CDR3 is TGCGCCAGCAGCCGTAGGTCCTACAATGAGCAGTTCTTC.

The chain carries TRBV19 and TRBJ2-5; D is possibly TRBD2 (7 bases). V lost 2 bases and J lost 7, with 17 bases in between. This CDR3 spans 15 amino acids. Germline assignment: CDR1 LNHDA and CDR2 SQIVND (reference sequence). The DNA for the CDR3 is TGTGCCAGTAGTATAAGAATCGGGGGGCGCGGGACCCAGTACTTC. It is translated as CASSIRIGGRGTQYF.

This clone was found a few times. The chain joins TRBV9 to TRBJ2-7, with D maybe TRBD2 (5 bases). The CDR3 runs 14 residues. Trimming removed 0 bases from V and 3 bases from J, with 10 bases in between. CDR1 and CDR2 from the germline V gene are SGDLS and YYNGEE. DNA for the CDR3: TGTGCCAGCAGCGTAGATCCCGAGGGCTACGAGCAGTACTTC. Translating gives CASSVDPEGYEQYF.